These T cell receptor beta chains were read from a single sample in a study of control samples from healthy donors and cancer patients. Using immunoSEQ multiplex PCR, the repertoire was profiled, and TCRdb retains in-frame clones only, with some absent. The sample records some 74,000 clones, over 80% being singletons. Sequencing input: blood. The receptors were sampled from a man aged 55 to 70 in good health. CDR3s include the opening cysteine and the closing phenylalanine or tryptophan. The D gene is left open where the match is weak. The size field is filled for only some rows; it gives once, few, many or a size class.

j_call v_call d_call clone_size cdr3_nt cdr3_aa
TRBJ2-7 TRBV7-8 TRBD1 once TGTGCCAGCAGCGCCCGATCGGGACAGAGATACGAGCAGTACTTC CASSARSGQRYEQYF
TRBJ2-7 TRBV27 TRBD2 once TGTGCCAGCAGTCTGCGACTAGCGGGAAAATACGAGCAGTACTTC CASSLRLAGKYEQYF
TRBJ2-1 TRBV6-6 . . TGTGCCAGCAGGGTGGACTACTCTCGGGCGCAGTTCTTC CASRVDYSRAQFF
TRBJ2-2 TRBV7-8 . . TGTGCCAGCAGCTCCCAGCCAGGGGACACCGGGGAGCTGTTTTTT CASSSQPGDTGELFF
TRBJ1-2 TRBV6-5 . . TGTGCCAGCAGTTACACAGGGCCAACTAACTATGGCTACACCTTC CASSYTGPTNYGYTF
TRBJ1-1 TRBV30 . . TGTGCCTGGAGCCCGGACAGAATGAACACTGAAGCTTTCTTT CAWSPDRMNTEAFF
TRBJ2-2 TRBV11-2 TRBD2 . TGTGCCAGCAGCTTAGCTAGCGGAGGCACCGGGGAGCTGTTTTTT CASSLASGGTGELFF
TRBJ2-3 TRBV27 . . TGTGCCAGCAGTCGAAGGCGGAATCCTAGCACAGATACGCAGTATTTT CASSRRRNPSTDTQYF
TRBJ2-3 TRBV18 TRBD1 once TGTGCCAGCTCACCAGGACAGGGCACAGATACGCAGTATTTT CASSPGQGTDTQYF
TRBJ2-1 TRBV21-1 . . TGTGCCAGCGGGGAGGCAGGGTCCAATGAGCAGTTCTTC CASGEAGSNEQFF
TRBJ2-7 TRBV9 . medium-sized TGTGCCAGCAGCGCAAGTTCCGGGGACTACGAGCAGTACTTC CASSASSGDYEQYF
TRBJ2-7 TRBV7-2 TRBD2 . TGTGCCAGCAGCTTAACCGCTAGCGGAAGCTACGAGCAGTACTTC CASSLTASGSYEQYF
TRBJ1-2 TRBV5-6 . . TGTGCCAGCAGCTTGCGGGTAGGGGGGCTCTATGGCTACACCTTC CASSLRVGGLYGYTF
TRBJ1-6 TRBV7-9 TRBD1 . TGTGCCAGCAGCTTAGGACAGGGAGGGAATTCACCCCTCCACTTT CASSLGQGGNSPLHF
TRBJ2-7 TRBV5-8 . . TGTGCCAGCAGCTTATTAGGTGGATCCTACGAGCAGTACTTC CASSLLGGSYEQYF
TRBJ2-2 TRBV7-6 TRBD2 . TGTGCCAGCAGTCAAGGGGAGGGTCTTACCGGGGAGCTGTTTTTT CASSQGEGLTGELFF
TRBJ1-5 TRBV2 . . TGTGCCAGCAGTGAGCGGCCTAGCAATCAGCCCCAGCATTTT CASSERPSNQPQHF
TRBJ1-6 TRBV19 TRBD1 once TGTGCCAGTACCCCCTCCCACAGGGGCCGGGGTTCACCCCTCCACTTT CASTPSHRGRGSPLHF
TRBJ2-7 TRBV5-6 . few TGTGCCAGCAGCCCGACGGGCTCCGCCTACGAGCAGTACTTC CASSPTGSAYEQYF
TRBJ2-7 TRBV11-2 . . TGTGCCAGCAGCTTAGACCTAGCTCCCCTCGAGCAGTACTTC CASSLDLAPLEQYF
TRBJ2-7 TRBV6-6 . . TGTGCCAGCAGTACCGAGGGGCCTGGGTTCTACGAGCAGTACTTC CASSTEGPGFYEQYF
TRBJ1-2 TRBV5-4 . few TGTGCCAGCAGCTTGGAATTCAGGGAAGCTAGTGGCTACACCTTC CASSLEFREASGYTF